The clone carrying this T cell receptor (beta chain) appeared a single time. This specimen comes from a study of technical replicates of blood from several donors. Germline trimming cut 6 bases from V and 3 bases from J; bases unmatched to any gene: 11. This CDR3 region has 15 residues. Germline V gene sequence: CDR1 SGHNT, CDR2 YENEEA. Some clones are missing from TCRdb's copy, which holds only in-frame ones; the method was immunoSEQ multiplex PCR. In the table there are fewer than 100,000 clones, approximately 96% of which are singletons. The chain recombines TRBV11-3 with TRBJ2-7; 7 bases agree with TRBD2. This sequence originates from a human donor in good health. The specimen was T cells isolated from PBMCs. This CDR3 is CASSSGGNALYEQYF. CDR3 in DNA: TGTGCCAGCAGTTCCGGGGGGAACGCTCTCTACGAGCAGTACTTC.